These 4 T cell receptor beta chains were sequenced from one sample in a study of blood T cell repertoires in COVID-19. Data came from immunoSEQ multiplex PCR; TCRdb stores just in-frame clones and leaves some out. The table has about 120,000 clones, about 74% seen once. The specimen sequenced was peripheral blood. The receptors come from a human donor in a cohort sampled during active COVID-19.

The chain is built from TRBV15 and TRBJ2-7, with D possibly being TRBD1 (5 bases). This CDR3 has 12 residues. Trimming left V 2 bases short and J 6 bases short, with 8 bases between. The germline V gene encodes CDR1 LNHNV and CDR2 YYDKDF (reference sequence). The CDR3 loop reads CATSRRGAEQYF. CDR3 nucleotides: TGTGCCACCAGCAGAAGGGGTGCCGAGCAGTACTTC.

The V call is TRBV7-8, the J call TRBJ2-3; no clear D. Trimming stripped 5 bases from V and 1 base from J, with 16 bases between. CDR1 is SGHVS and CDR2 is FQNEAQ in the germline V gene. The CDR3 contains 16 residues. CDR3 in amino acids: CASSHSLEYGTDTQYF. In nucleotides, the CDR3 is TGTGCCAGCAGCCACTCTTTAGAGTATGGCACAGATACGCAGTATTTT.

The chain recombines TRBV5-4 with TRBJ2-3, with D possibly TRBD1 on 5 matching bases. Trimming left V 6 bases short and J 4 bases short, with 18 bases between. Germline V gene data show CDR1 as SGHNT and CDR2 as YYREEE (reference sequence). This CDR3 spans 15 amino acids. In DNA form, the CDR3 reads TGTGCCAGCACCCTAGACAGTGGTAGCCCAGATACGCAGTATTTT. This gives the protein CASTLDSGSPDTQYF.

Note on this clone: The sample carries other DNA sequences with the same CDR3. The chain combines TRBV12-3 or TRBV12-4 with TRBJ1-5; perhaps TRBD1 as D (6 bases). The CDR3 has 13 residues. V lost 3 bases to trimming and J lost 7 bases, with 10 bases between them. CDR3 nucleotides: TGTGCCAGCAGTTTGAGGGGGGGACAGCCCCAGCATTTT. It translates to CASSLRGGQPQHF.